This T cell receptor (beta chain) was identified in a study of T cell responses to AZD1222 COVID-19 vaccine. General study findings and limits: Researchers report vaccine-associated CD4 TCRs spanning spike, with dominance at 160-218 and 743-854. The donor cohort was predominantly white British with a female majority, and clonal diversity may have been underestimated. Spike-specific TCR breadth and depth grew following two AZD1222 doses. Targeting of unmutated variant regions was reportedly seen in nearly half of spike-specific TCRs.

For this clone: The antigen is not known.

The repertoire was sequenced with immunoSEQ multiplex PCR; TCRdb's copy has only in-frame clones and lacks some. The data show about 140,000 clones, roughly nine tenths seen once. The TCR was taken from an adult who received the MenACWY meningococcal vaccine as a control. The sequencing here drew on peripheral blood, taken 28 days after the second dose of the MenACWY control vaccine.

This chain's CDR3 is CASSSGPTDTQYF. DNA for the CDR3: TGTGCCAGCTCGTCGGGACCCACAGATACGCAGTATTTT. The chain combines TRBV18 with TRBJ2-3; D is possibly TRBD1 or TRBD2 (5 bases each). The CDR3 has 13 amino acids. Germline V gene sequence: CDR1 KGHSH, CDR2 LQKENI. Trimming shortened V by 6 bases and J by 2 bases, and 9 bases separated the two germline ends.